The text below deals with one T cell receptor beta chain. J lost 1 base, V lost 7 bases, and 6 bases had no gene match. CDR3 length: 15 amino acids. Germline-derived CDR1 and CDR2 are LGHNA and YNFKEQ. PCR used 60 Vbeta primers and 13 Jbeta primers. The protocol was immunoSEQ multiplex PCR, while the TCRdb copy is restricted to in-frame clones and leaves out a portion. The table records over 100,000 clones, approximately 60% of them present only once. The sample comes from a study of cytomegalovirus exposure and HLA in healthy donors. Study details: In an earlier analysis, 117 million unique TCR beta sequences were found from 150 million to 200 million T cells.

The source material was PBMCs. The chain has TRBV4-2 and TRBJ2-3; 9 positions match TRBD2. The TCR sequence derives from a middle-aged woman in good health and CMV-seronegative. The CDR3 spells CASNKRGERTDTQYF. CDR3 DNA sequence: TGTGCCAGCAACAAGCGGGGGGAACGCACAGATACGCAGTATTTT.